This TCR beta chain is from a study of Graves' ophthalmopathy and Graves' hyperthyroidism. The overall study: Before any treatment was given, at initial diagnosis, peripheral blood was collected. Findings and caveats of the study: Ophthalmopathy progression predictions by the model showed 72.22% specificity and about 71% sensitivity.

This clonotype has ten or more counts. Its antigen is not known. Amplification from RNA transcripts yielded the TCR beta CDR3 regions. The workflow started with a first-round RT-PCR run with HTBI primers and then moved on to a second-round multiplex PCR. TCRdb re-analysed the multiplex PCR reads in MiXCR, keeping a single row per CDR3 protein. The table includes just over 600,000 distinct CDR3 sequences, around a fifth detected once. The stable label applied to hyperthyroidism with no ophthalmopathy within 18 months of follow-up. 7.5 to 10 ml of fresh blood yielded the PBMCs by density gradient. Sequencing was done on a sample of peripheral blood. This TCR was sampled from a woman aged 18-29 years with stable Graves' hyperthyroidism. Some clones in this sample may be carry-over from other donors' samples.

CDR3 nucleotide sequence: TGTGCCAGCAGCTTAAGTGTAGGAAGCAATCAGCCCCAGCATTTT. This encodes CASSLSVGSNQPQHF. The chain combines TRBV7-6 with TRBJ1-5, with D unclear. V was cut by 2 bases and J by 1 base, with 9 bases left in between. CDR1 and CDR2 (germline): SGHVS, FNYEAQ. The CDR3 contains 15 residues.